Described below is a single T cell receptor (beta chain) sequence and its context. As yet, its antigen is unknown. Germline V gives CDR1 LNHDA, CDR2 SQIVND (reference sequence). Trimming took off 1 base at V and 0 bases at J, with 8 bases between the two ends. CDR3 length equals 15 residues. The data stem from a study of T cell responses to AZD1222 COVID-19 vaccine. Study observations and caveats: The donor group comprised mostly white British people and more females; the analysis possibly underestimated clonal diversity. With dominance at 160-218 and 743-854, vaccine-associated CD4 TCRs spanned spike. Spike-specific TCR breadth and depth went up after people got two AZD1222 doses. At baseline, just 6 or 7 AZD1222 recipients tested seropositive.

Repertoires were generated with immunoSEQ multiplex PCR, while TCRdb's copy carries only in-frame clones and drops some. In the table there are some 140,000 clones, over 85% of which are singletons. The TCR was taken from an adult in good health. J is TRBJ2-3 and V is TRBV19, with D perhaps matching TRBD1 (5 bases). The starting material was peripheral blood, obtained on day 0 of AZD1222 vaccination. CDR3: CASSIGGHSTDTQYF. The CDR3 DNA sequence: TGTGCCAGTAGTATAGGAGGACATAGCACAGATACGCAGTATTTT.